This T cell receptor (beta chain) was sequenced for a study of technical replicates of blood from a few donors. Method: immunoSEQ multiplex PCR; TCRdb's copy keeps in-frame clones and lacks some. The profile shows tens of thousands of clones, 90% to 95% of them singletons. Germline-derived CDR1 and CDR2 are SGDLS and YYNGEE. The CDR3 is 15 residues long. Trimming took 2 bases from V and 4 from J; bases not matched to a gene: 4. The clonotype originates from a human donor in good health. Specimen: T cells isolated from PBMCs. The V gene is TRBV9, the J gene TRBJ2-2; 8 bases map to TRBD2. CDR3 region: CASSVLSGSTGELFF. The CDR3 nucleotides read TGTGCCAGCAGCGTCCTAAGCGGGAGCACCGGGGAGCTGTTTTTT.